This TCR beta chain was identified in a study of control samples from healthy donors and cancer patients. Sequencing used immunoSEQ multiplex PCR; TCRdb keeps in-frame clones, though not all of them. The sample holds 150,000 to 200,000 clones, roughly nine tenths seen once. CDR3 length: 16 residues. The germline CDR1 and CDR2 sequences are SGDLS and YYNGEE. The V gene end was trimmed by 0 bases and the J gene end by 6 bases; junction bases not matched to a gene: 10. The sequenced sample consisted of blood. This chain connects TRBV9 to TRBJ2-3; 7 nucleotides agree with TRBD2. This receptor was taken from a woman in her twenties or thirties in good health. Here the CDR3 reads CASSVAGAGEGDTQYF. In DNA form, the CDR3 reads TGTGCCAGCAGCGTAGCTGGGGCGGGAGAGGGGGATACGCAGTATTTT. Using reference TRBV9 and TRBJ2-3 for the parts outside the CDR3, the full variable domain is DSGVTQTPKHLITATGQRVTLRCSPRSGDLSVYWYQQSLDQGLQFLIQYYNGEERAKGNILERFSAQQFPDLHSELNLSSLELGDSALYFCASSVAGAGEGDTQYFGPGTRLTVL.